This TCR beta chain derives from a study of CD8 T cells in ankylosing spondylitis. Study results and limitations: Seemingly distinctive of ankylosing spondylitis blood was a TCR beta motif formed by eight highly homologous variants. CD8+ disease-linked clones were present at relatively low frequencies in blood.

V lost 4 bases, J lost 1 base, and 18 bases lay in between. Germline-derived CDR1 and CDR2 are SGHRS and YFSETQ. The CDR3 covers 16 residues. In making TCR beta libraries, quantitative 5'-RACE with molecular barcodes was used. TCRdb passed the 5' RACE reads through MiXCR, listing each CDR3 protein once. This sample has 30,000 to 45,000 distinct CDR3 sequences, with 10% found just once. This clonotype showed up many times. Its specificity is not known. The sequenced sample was blood, either unsorted or a sorted T cell fraction (not recorded which). The sequence was obtained from a male donor with ankylosing spondylitis or in good health (not recorded which). The chain is built from TRBV5-1 and TRBJ2-7, with TRBD1 as a possible D gene (6 bases). CDR3 DNA sequence: TGCGCCAGCAGCCCGGGACATACGACAACTTCCTACGAGCAGTACTTC. It codes for CASSPGHTTTSYEQYF.